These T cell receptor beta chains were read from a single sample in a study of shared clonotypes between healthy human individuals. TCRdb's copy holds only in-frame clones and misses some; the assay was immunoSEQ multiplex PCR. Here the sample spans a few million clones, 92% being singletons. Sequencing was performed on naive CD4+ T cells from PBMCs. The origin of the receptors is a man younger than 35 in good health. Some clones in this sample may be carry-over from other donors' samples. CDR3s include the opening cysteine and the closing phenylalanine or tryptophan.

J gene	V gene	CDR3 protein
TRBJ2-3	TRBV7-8	CASNLRLGRVNTQYF
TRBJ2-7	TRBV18	CASSPVGDRAYEQYF
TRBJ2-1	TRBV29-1	CSVETGTGGDEQFF
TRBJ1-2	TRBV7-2	CASSLVSNYGYTF
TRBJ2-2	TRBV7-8	CASSAPRAGNTGELFF
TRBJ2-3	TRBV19	CASSMDLGQGWADTQYF
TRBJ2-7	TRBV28	CASSLGQYEQYF
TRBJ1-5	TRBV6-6	CASRHRDRGSQPQHF
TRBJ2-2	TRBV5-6	CASSLVLGGTGELFF
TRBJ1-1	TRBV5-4	CASINRGNTEAFF
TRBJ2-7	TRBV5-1	CASSLDLYEQYF
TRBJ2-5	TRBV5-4	CASSPAQGETQYF
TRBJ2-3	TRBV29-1	CSGDRGNTDTQYF
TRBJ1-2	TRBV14	CASSQVPRAGYTF
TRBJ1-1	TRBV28	CASSPENTEAFF
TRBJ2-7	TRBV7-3	CASTPSPYEQYF
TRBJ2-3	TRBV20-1	CSPSNTQYF
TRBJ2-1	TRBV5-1	CASRDPGLAEFNEQFF
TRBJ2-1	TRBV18	CASQQGEWYNEQFF
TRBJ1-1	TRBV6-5	CASSYYAGGTEAFF
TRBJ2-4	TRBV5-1	CASSRTGENIQYF
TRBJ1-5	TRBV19	CASSIDRWGGQPQHF
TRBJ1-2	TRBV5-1	CASSLASTVYGYTF
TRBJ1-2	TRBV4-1	CASSQDDAGLNYGYTF
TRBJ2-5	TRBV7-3	CASSPFRGGVETQYF
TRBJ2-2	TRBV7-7	CASSLERRNGELFF